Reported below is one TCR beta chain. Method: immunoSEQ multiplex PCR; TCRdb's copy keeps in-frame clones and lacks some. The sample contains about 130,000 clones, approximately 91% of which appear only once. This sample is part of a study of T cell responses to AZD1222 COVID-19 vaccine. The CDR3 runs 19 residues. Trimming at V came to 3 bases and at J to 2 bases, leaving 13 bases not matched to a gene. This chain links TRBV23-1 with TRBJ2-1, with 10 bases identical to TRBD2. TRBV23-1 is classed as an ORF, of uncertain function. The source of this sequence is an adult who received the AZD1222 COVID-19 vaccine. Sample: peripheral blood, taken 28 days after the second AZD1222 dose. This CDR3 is CASSHSSTSGEEPYNEQFF. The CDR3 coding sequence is TGCGCCAGCAGTCACTCGTCAACTAGCGGGGAGGAGCCCTACAATGAGCAGTTCTTC.